A selection of T cell receptor beta chains follows, all from one sample in a study of shared clonotypes between healthy human individuals. Libraries were prepared by immunoSEQ multiplex PCR; TCRdb keeps only in-frame clonotypes and omits some of them. Among around 600,000 clones listed, approximately 97% were seen once. The sample consisted of naive CD4+ T cells sorted from blood. These receptors were obtained from a woman aged 25-40 years in good health. Both conserved end residues are part of each CDR3. D genes are given only for firm matches.

v_call,j_call,d_call,cdr3_nt,cdr3_aa
TRBV7-6,TRBJ2-7,TRBD1,TGTGCCAGCAGCTTAGGGACAGGGTCCGAGCAGTACTTC,CASSLGTGSEQYF
TRBV10-3,TRBJ2-3,TRBD1,TGTGCCATCAGTCGAGGGGGCGTGGGCACAGATACGCAGTATTTT,CAISRGGVGTDTQYF
TRBV2,TRBJ1-5,-,TGTGCCAGCAGTCCCGGGACGGAGCCCCAGCATTTT,CASSPGTEPQHF
TRBV4-1,TRBJ2-5,-,TGCGCCAGCAGCCAAAACGGACCGTTCCAAGAGACCCAGTACTTC,CASSQNGPFQETQYF
TRBV28,TRBJ2-1,TRBD2,TGTGCCAGCATCCGAAGCGGGAGTACTTACAATGAGCAGTTCTTC,CASIRSGSTYNEQFF
TRBV27,TRBJ1-4,-,TGTGCCAGCAGTTTTTGGGGCAATGAAAAACTGTTTTTT,CASSFWGNEKLFF
TRBV2,TRBJ1-2,-,TGTGCCAGCAATCTATTATTTAACTATGGCTACACCTTC,CASNLLFNYGYTF
TRBV11-3,TRBJ1-1,TRBD1,TGTGCCAGCAGCCGACAGGGGTCCACTGAAGCTTTCTTT,CASSRQGSTEAFF
TRBV19,TRBJ1-2,-,TGTGCCAGTACGGCTGCAGCCATTTATGGCTACACCTTC,CASTAAAIYGYTF
TRBV19,TRBJ2-7,TRBD2,TGTGCCAGTACTTCAGGTCGGACTAGCGTTAGCGAGCAGTACTTC,CASTSGRTSVSEQYF
TRBV27,TRBJ2-1,-,TGTGCCAGCAGACGGACGGGCTCCTACAATGAGCAGTTCTTC,CASRRTGSYNEQFF
TRBV6-6,TRBJ2-4,TRBD2,TGTGCCAGCAGTTACTCGACTAGCGGGGCCCAAGGCATTCAGTACTTC,CASSYSTSGAQGIQYF
TRBV7-9,TRBJ1-1,-,TGTGCCAGCAACAGCTTGATTTCAGGACGCACTGAAGCTTTCTTT,CASNSLISGRTEAFF
TRBV5-4,TRBJ2-5,-,TGTGCCAGCAGCTTAGACAGGATCTGGGAGACCCAGTACTTC,CASSLDRIWETQYF
TRBV25-1,TRBJ2-1,-,TGTGCCAGCAGTGTGTTCCCCGGGTGGCAGTTCTTC,CASSVFPGWQFF
TRBV5-1,TRBJ2-7,TRBD2,TGCGCCAGCAGCTATACTAGCGGATCCTACGAGCAGTACTTC,CASSYTSGSYEQYF
TRBV12-5,TRBJ2-1,TRBD2,TGTGCTAGTGGTCCGGGGACTAGCGGGACTCGGTATGAGCAGTTCTTC,CASGPGTSGTRYEQFF